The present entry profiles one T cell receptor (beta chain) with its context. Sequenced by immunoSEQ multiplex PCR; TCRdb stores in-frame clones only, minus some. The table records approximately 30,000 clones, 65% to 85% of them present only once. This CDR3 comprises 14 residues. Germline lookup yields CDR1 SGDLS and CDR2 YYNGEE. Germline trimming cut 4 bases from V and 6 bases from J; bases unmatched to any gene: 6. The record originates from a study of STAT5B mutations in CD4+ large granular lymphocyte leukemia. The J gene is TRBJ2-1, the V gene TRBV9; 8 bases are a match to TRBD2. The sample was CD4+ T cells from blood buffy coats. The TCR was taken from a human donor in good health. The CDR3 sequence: CASSSGTRGNEQFF. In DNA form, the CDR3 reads TGTGCCAGCAGCTCCGGGACTAGGGGCAATGAGCAGTTCTTC.